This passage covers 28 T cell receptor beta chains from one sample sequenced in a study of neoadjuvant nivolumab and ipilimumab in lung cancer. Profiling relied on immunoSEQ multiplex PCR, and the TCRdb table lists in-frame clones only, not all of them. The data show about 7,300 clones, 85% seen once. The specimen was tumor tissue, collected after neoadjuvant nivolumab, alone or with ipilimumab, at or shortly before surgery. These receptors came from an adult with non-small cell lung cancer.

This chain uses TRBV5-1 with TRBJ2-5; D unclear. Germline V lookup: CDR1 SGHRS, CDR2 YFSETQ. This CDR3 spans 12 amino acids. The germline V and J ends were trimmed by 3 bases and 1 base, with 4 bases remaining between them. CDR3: CASSYVQETQYF. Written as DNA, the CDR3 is TGCGCCAGCAGCTACGTCCAAGAGACCCAGTACTTC.

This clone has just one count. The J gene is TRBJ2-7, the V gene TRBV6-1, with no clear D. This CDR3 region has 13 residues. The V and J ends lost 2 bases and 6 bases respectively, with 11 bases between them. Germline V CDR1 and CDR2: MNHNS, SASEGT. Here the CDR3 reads CASSEYHGSEQYF. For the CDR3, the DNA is TGTGCCAGCAGTGAATATCACGGATCCGAGCAGTACTTC.

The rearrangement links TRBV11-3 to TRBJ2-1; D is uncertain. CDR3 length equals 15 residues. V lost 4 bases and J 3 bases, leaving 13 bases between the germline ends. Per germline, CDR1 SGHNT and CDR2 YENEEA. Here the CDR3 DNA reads TGTGCCAGCAGCTCGGGCTCCGTAAACTACAATGAGCAGTTCTTC. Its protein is CASSSGSVNYNEQFF.

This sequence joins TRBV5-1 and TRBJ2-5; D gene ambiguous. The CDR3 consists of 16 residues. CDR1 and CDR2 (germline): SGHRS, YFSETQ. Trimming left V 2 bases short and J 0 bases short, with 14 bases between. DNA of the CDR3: TGCGCCAGCAGCTTAGAAGATTGGCCGTACCAAGAGACCCAGTACTTC. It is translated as CASSLEDWPYQETQYF.

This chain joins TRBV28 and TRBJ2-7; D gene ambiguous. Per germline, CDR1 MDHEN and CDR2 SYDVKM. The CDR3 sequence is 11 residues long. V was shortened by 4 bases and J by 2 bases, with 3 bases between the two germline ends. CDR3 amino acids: CASSSPYEQYF. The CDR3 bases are TGTGCCAGCAGTTCCCCCTACGAGCAGTACTTC.

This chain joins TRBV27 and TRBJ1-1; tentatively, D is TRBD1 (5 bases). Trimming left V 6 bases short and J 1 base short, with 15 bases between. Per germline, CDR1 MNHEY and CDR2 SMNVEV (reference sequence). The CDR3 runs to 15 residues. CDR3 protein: CASSPLRGRNTEAFF. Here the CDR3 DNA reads TGTGCCAGCAGCCCTCTAAGGGGACGGAACACTGAAGCTTTCTTT.

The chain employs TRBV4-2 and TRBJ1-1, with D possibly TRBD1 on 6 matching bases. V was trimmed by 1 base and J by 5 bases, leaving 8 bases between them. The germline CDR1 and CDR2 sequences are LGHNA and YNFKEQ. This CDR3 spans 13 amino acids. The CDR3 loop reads CASSQGRGTEAFF. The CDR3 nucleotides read TGTGCCAGCAGCCAAGGAAGGGGGACTGAAGCTTTCTTT.

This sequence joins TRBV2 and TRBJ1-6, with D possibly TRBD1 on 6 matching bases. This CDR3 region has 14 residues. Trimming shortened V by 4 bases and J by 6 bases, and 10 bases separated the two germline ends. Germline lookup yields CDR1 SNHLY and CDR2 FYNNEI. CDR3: CASSGWGANSPLHF. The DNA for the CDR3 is TGTGCCAGCAGTGGGTGGGGGGCTAATTCACCCCTCCACTTT.

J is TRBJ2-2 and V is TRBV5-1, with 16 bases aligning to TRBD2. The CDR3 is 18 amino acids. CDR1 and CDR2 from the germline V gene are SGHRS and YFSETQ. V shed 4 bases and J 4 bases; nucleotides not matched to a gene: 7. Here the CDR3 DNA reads TGCGCCAGCAGCCCGGGACTAGCGGGGGGGCGAAGCACCGGGGAGCTGTTTTTT. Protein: CASSPGLAGGRSTGELFF.

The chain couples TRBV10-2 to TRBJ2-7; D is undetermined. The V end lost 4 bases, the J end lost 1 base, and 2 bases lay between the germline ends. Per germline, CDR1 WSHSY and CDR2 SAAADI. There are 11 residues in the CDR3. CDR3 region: CASSVSYEQYF. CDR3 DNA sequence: TGCGCCAGCAGTGTTTCCTACGAGCAGTACTTC.

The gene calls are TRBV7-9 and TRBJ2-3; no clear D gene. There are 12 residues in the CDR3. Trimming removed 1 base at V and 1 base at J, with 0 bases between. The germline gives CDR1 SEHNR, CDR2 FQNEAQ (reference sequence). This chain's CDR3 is CASSLGTDTQYF. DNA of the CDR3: TGTGCCAGCAGCTTAGGCACAGATACGCAGTATTTT.

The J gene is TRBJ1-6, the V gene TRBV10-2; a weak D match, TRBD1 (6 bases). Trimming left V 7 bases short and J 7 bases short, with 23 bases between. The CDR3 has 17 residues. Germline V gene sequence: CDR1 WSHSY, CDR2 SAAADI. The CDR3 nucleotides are TGCGCCAGCAACAGGGAGTTGTGGGGCCCGGGAAATTCACCCCTCCACTTT. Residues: CASNRELWGPGNSPLHF.

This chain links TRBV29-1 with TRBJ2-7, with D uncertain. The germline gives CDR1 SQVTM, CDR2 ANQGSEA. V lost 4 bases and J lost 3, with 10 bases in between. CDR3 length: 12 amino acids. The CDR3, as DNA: TGCAGCGTTGTAGCCCAAGACTACGAGCAGTACTTC. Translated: CSVVAQDYEQYF.

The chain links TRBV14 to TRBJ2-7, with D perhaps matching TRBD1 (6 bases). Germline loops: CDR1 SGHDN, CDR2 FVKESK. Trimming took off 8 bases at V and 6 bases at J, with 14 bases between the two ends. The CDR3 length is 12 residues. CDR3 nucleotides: TGTGCCAGCGCCCAGGGGCAGGTCGAGCAGTACTTC. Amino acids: CASAQGQVEQYF.

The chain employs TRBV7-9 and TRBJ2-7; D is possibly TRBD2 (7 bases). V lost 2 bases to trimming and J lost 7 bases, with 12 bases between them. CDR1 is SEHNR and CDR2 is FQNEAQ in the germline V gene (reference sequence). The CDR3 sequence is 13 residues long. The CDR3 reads CASSLTQGGEQYF. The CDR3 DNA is TGTGCCAGCAGCTTAACACAGGGAGGGGAGCAGTACTTC.

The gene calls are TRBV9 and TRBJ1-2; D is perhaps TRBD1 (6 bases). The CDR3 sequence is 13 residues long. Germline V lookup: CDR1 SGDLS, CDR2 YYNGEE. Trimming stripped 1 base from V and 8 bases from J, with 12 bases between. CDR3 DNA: TGTGCCAGCAGCGTATACGGGGGCGCGGGCTACACCTTC. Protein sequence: CASSVYGGAGYTF.

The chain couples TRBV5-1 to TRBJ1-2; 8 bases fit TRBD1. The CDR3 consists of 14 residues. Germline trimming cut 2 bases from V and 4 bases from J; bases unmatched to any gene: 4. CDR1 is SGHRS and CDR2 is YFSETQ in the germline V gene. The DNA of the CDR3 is TGCGCCAGCAGCTTACAGGGGGAGAGCTATGGCTACACCTTC. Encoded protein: CASSLQGESYGYTF.

This CDR3 is CAISRGGEGFYGYTF. The CDR3 bases are TGTGCCATCAGTCGGGGGGGCGAAGGTTTCTATGGCTACACCTTC. The chain links TRBV10-3 to TRBJ1-2; a possible D gene is TRBD1 (6 bases). Germline lookup yields CDR1 ENHRY and CDR2 SYGVKD. The V end lost 5 bases, the J end lost 4 bases, and 17 bases lay between the germline ends. This CDR3 spans 15 amino acids.

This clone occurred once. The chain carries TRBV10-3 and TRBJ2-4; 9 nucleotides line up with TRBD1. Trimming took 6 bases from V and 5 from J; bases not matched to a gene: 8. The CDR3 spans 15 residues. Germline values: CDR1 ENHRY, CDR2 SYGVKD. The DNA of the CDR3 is TGTGCCATCAGCAAAACAGGGGGCACGGAAAACATTCAGTACTTC. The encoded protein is CAISKTGGTENIQYF.

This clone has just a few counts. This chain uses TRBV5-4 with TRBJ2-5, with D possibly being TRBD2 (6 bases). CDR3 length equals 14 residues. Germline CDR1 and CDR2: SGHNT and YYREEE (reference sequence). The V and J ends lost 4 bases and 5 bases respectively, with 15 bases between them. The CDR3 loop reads CASSRRLGMETQYF. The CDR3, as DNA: TGTGCCAGCAGCCGACGACTAGGAATGGAGACCCAGTACTTC.

CDR3 region: CASSPSGSYNEQFF. The CDR3 DNA is TGTGCCAGCAGCCCAAGCGGCTCCTACAATGAGCAGTTCTTC. This chain connects TRBV7-7 to TRBJ2-1; TRBD2 is a possible D gene (5 bases). This CDR3 spans 14 amino acids. Germline CDR1 reads SSHAT; CDR2 reads FNYEAQ (reference sequence). Trimming shortened V by 5 bases and J by 0 bases, and 8 bases separated the two germline ends.

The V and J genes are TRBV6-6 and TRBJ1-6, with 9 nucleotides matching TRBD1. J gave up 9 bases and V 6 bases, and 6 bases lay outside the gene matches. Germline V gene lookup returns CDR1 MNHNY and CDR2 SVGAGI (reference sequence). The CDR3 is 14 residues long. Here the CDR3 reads CASRTGGVGSPLHF. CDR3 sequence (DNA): TGTGCCAGCAGGACAGGGGGAGTAGGTTCACCCCTCCACTTT.

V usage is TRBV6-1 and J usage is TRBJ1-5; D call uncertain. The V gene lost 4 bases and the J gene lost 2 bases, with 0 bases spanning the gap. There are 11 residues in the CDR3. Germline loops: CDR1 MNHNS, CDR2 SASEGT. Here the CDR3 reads CASSGNQPQHF. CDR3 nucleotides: TGTGCCAGCAGTGGCAATCAGCCCCAGCATTTT.

CDR3 region: CASSLVQGAGLGDEQYF. The CDR3 DNA reads TGCGCCAGCAGCTTGGTACAGGGGGCCGGTTTGGGCGACGAGCAGTACTTC. This rearrangement joins TRBV5-1 to TRBJ2-7; 9 positions agree with TRBD1. V was pared by 0 bases and J by 5 bases, with 12 bases of the junction left unmatched. CDR1 is SGHRS and CDR2 is YFSETQ in the germline V gene. The CDR3 covers 17 residues.

The chain's CDR3 is CASSPGTGPNSPLHF. In DNA, the CDR3 is TGTGCCAGCAGTCCTGGGACAGGGCCTAATTCACCCCTCCACTTT. The chain recombines TRBV6-5 with TRBJ1-6; 9 bases map to TRBD1. V dropped 5 bases and J dropped 6; count of bases not matched to a gene: 5. This CDR3 is built from 15 residues. CDR1 is MNHEY and CDR2 is SVGAGI in the germline V gene.

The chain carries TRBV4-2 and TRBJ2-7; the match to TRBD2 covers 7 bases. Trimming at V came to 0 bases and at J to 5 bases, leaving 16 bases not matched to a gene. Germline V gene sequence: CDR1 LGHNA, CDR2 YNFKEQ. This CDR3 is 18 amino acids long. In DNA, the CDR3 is TGTGCCAGCAGCCAAGAACCCGGGACTAATATGTATCATGACGAGCAGTACTTC. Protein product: CASSQEPGTNMYHDEQYF.

The CDR3 loop is CASSQDISRWLFF. In DNA, the CDR3 is TGTGCCAGCAGTCAGGACATCTCCCGGTGGCTGTTTTTT. The chain uses TRBV6-6 and TRBJ2-2; a weak D match, TRBD1 (5 bases). V was cut by 5 bases and J by 13 bases, with 17 bases left in between. This CDR3 region has 13 residues. Germline V gene sequence: CDR1 MNHNY, CDR2 SVGAGI (reference sequence).

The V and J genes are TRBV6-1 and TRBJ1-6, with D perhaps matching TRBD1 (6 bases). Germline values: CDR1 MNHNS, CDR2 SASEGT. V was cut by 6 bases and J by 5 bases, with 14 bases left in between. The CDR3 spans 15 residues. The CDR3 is CASRRTVGNNSPLHF. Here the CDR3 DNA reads TGTGCCAGCAGGCGGACAGTGGGTAATAATTCACCCCTCCACTTT.